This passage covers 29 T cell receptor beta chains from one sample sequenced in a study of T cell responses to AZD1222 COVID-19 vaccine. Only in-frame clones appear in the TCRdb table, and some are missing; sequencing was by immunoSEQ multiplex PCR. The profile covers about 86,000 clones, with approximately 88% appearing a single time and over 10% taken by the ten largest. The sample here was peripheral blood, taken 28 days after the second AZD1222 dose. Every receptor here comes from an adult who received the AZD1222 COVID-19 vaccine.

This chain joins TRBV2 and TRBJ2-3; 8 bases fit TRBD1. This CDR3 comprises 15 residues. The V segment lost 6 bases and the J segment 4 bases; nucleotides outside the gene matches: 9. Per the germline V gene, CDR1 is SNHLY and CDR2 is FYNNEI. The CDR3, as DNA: TGTGCCAGCAGGCCGGGACAGGCTACAGCAGATACGCAGTATTTT. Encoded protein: CASRPGQATADTQYF.

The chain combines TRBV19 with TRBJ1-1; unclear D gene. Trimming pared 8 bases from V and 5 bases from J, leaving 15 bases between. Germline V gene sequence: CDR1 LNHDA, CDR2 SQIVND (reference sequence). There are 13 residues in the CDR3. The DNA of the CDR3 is TGTGCCAGTCGGGAGGAGCTCGAGACTGAAGCTTTCTTT. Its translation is CASREELETEAFF.

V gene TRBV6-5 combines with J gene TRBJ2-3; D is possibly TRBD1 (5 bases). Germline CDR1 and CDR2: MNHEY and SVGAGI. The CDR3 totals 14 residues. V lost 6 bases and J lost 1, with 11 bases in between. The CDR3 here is CASSRPTGTDTQYF. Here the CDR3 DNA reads TGTGCCAGCAGCCGCCCGACAGGCACAGATACGCAGTATTTT.

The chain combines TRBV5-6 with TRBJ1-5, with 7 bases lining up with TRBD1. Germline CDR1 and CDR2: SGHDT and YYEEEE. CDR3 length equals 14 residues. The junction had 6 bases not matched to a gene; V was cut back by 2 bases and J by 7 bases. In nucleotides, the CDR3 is TGTGCCAGCAGCTTACAGGGGTTAGGGCAGCCCCAGCATTTT. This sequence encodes CASSLQGLGQPQHF.

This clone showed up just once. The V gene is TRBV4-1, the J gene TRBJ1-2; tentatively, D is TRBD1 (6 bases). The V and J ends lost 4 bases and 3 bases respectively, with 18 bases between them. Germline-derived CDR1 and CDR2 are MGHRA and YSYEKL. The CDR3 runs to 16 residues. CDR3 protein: CASSPGRQAFDYGYTF. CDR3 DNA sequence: TGCGCCAGCAGCCCAGGGCGACAGGCCTTCGACTATGGCTACACCTTC.

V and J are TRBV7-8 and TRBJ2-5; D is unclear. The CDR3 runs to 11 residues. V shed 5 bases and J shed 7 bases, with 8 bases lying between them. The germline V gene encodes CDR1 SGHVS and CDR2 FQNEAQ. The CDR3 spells CASSVVGTQYF. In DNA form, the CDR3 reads TGTGCCAGCAGCGTCGTCGGGACCCAGTACTTC.

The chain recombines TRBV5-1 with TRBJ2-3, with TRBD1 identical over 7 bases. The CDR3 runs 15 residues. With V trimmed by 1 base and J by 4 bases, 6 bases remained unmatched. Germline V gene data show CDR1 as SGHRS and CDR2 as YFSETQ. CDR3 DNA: TGCGCCAGCAGCTTGCGACAGGGTAAAGCAGATACGCAGTATTTT. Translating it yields CASSLRQGKADTQYF. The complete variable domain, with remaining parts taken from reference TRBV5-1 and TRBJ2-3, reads KAGVTQTPRYLIKTRGQQVTLSCSPISGHRSVSWYQQTPGQGLQFLFEYFSETQRNKGNFPGRFSGRQFSNSRSEMNVSTLELGDSALYLCASSLRQGKADTQYFGPGTRLTVL.

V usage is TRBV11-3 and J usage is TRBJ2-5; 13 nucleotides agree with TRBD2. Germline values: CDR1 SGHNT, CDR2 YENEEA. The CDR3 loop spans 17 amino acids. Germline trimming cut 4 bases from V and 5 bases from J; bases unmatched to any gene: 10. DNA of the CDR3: TGTGCCAGCAGCTCCGGACTAGCGGGGGCCTACGCGGAGACCCAGTACTTC. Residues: CASSSGLAGAYAETQYF.

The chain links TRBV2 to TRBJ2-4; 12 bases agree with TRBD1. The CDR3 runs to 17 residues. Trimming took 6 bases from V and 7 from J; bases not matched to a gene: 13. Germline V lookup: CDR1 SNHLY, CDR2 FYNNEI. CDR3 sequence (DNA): TGTGCCAGCAGGGCGGGACAGGGGGCGCGAGGGTCGAACATTCAGTACTTC. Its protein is CASRAGQGARGSNIQYF.

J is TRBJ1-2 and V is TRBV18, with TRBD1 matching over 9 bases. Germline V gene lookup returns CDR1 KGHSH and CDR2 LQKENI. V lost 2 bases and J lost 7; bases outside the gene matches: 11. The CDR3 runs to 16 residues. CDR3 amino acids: CASSPGAGGTGFGYTF. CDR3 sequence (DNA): TGTGCCAGCTCACCAGGCGCAGGAGGGACAGGGTTTGGCTACACCTTC.

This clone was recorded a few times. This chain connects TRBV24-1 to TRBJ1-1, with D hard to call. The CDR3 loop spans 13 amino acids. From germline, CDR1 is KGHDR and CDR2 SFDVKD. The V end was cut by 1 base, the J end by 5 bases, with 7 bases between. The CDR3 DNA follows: TGTGCCACCAGTGATTTCAGGTGGACTGAAGCTTTCTTT. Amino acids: CATSDFRWTEAFF.

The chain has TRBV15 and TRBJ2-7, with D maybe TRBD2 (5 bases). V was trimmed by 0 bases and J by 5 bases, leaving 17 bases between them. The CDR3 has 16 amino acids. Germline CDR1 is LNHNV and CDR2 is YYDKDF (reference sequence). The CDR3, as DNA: TGTGCCACCAGCAGAGATCGACTACGGATATCCCACGAGCAGTACTTC. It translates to CATSRDRLRISHEQYF.

The CDR3 is CASRQGLNTEAFF. CDR3 DNA: TGTGCCAGCCGACAGGGACTGAACACTGAAGCTTTCTTT. This chain uses TRBV19 with TRBJ1-1, with 7 nucleotides matching TRBD1. V gave up 9 bases and J gave up 0 bases; unmatched junction bases: 4. This CDR3 spans 13 amino acids. Germline-derived CDR1 and CDR2 are LNHDA and SQIVND (reference sequence).

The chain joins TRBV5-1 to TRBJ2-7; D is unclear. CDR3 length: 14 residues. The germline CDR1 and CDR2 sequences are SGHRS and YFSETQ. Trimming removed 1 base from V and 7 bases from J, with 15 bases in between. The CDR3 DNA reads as TGCGCCAGCAGCTTGCTTCGACCGAGCTGGGAGCAGTACTTC. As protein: CASSLLRPSWEQYF.

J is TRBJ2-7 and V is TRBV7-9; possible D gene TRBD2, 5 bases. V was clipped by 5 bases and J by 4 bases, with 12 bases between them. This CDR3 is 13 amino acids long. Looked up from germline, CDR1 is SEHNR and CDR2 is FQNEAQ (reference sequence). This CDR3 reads CASSLRGPYEQYF. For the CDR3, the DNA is TGTGCCAGCAGCCTCCGAGGGCCTTACGAGCAGTACTTC.

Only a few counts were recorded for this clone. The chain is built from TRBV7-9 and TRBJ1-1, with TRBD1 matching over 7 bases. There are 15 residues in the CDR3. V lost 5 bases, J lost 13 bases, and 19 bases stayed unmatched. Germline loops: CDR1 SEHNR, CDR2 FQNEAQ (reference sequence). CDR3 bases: TGTGCCAGCAGCCCTGGACAGGAACCGCGGCATACAGGTTTCTTT. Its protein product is CASSPGQEPRHTGFF. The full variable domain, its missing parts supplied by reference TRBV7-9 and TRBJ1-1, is DTGVSQNPRHKITKRGQNVTFRCDPISEHNRLYWYRQTLGQGPEFLTYFQNEAQLEKSRLLSDRFSAERPKGSFSTLEIQRTEQGDSAMYLCASSPGQEPRHTGFFGQGTRLTVV.

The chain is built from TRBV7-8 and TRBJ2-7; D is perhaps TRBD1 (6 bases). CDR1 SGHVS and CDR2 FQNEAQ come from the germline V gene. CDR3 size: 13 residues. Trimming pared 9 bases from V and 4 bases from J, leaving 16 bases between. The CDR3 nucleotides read TGTGCCAGTTTGAAATCCAGGGGTTACGAGCAGTACTTC. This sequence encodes CASLKSRGYEQYF.

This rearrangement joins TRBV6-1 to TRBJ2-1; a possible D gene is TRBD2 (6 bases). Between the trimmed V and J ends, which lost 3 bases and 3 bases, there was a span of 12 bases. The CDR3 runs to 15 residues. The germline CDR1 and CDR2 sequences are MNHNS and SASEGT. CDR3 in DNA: TGTGCCAGCAGTGACCGTGGCGGGGACTACAATGAGCAGTTCTTC. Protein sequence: CASSDRGGDYNEQFF.

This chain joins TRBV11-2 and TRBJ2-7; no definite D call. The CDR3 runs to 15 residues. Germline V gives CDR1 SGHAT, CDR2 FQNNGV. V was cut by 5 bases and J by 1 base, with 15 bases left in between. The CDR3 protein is CASSPIPKQSYEQYF. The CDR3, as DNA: TGTGCCAGCAGCCCTATACCGAAACAGTCCTACGAGCAGTACTTC.

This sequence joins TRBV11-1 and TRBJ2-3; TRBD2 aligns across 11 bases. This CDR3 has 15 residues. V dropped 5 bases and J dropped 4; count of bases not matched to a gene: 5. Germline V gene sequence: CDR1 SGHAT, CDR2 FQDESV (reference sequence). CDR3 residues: CASSLLAGDADTQYF. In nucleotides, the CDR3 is TGTGCCAGCAGCCTACTAGCGGGAGATGCAGATACGCAGTATTTT.

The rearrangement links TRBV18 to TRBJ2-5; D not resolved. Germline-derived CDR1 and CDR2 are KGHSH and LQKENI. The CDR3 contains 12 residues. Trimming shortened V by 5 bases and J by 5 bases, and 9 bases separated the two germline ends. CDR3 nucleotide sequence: TGTGCCAGCTCATCAGCTACGGAGACCCAGTACTTC. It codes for CASSSATETQYF.

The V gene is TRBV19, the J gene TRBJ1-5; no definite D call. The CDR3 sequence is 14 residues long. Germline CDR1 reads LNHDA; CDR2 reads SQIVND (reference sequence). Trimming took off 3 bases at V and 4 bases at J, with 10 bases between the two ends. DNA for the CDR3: TGTGCCAGTAGTATCGTAAGTGGAAATCAGCCCCAGCATTTT. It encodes CASSIVSGNQPQHF. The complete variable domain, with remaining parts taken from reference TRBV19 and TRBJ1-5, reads DGGITQSPKYLFRKEGQNVTLSCEQNLNHDAMYWYRQDPGQGLRLIYYSQIVNDFQKGDIAEGYSVSREKKESFPLTVTSAQKNPTAFYLCASSIVSGNQPQHFGDGTRLSIL.

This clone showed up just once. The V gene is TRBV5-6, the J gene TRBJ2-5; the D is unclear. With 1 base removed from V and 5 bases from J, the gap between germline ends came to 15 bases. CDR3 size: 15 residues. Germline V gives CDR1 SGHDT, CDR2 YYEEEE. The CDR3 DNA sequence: TGTGCCAGCAGCTTGCTGAACGGTCTTGAGGAGACCCAGTACTTC. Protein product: CASSLLNGLEETQYF.

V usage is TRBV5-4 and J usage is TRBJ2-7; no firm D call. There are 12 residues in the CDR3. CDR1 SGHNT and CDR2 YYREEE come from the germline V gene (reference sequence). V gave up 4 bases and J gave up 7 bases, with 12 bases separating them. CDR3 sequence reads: CASSPDGSEQYF. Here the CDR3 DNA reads TGTGCCAGCAGCCCGGACGGTTCTGAGCAGTACTTC.

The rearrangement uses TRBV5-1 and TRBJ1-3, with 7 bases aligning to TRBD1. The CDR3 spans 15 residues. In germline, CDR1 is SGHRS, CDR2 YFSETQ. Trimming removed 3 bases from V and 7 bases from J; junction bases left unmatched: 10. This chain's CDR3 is CASSSWTGAGNTIYF. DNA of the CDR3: TGCGCCAGCAGCTCGTGGACAGGAGCGGGGAACACCATATATTTT.

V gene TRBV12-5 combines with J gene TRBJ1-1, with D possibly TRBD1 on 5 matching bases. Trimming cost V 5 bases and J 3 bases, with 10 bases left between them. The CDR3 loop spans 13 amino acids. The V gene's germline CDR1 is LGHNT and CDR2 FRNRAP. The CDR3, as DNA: TGTGCTAGTGGTAGAGACAGATACACTGAAGCTTTCTTT. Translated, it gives CASGRDRYTEAFF.

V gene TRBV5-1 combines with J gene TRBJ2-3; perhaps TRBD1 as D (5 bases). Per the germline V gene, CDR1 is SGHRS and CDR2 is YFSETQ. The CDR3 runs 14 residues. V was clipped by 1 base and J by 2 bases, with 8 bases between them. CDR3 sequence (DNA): TGCGCCAGCAGCTTGAGACAGCTCACAGATACGCAGTATTTT. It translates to CASSLRQLTDTQYF.

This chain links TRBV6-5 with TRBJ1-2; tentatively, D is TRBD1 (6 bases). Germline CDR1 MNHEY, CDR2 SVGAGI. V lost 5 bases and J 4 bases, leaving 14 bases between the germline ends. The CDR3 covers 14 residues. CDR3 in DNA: TGTGCCAGCAGTCAATCCGGACAGCTCTATGGCTACACCTTC. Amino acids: CASSQSGQLYGYTF.

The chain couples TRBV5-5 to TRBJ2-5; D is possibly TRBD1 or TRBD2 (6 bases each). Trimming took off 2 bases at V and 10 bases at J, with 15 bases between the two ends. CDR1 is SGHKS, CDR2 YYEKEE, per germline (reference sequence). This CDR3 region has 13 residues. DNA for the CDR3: TGTGCCAGCAGCTTCGAAGCGGAGGGGGGCCAGTACTTC. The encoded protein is CASSFEAEGGQYF. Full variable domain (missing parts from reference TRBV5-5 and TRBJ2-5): DAGVTQSPTHLIKTRGQQVTLRCSPISGHKSVSWYQQVLGQGPQFIFQYYEKEERGRGNFPDRFSARQFPNYSSELNVNALLLGDSALYLCASSFEAEGGQYFGPGTRLLVL.